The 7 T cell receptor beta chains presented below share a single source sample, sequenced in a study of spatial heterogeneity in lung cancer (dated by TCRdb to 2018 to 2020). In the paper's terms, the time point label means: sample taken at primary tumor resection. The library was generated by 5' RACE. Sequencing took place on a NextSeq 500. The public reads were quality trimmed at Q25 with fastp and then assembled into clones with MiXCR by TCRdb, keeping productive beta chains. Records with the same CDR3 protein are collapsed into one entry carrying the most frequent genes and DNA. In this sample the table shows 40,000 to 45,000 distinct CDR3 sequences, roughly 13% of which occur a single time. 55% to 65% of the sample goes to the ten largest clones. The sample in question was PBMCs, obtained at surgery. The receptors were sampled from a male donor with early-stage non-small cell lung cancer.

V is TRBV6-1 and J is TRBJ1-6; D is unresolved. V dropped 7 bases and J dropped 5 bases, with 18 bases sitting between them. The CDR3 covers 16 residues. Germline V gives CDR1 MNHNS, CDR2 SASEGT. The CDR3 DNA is TGTGCCAGCAACCCTTTGGGAGGGCCGGATAATTCACCCCTCCACTTT. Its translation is CASNPLGGPDNSPLHF.

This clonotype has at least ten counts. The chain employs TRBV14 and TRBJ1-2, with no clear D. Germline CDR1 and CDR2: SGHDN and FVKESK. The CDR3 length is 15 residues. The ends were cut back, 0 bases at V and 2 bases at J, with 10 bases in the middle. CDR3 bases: TGTGCCAGCAGCCAAGATGTAGGACGGAACTATGGCTACACCTTC. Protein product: CASSQDVGRNYGYTF.

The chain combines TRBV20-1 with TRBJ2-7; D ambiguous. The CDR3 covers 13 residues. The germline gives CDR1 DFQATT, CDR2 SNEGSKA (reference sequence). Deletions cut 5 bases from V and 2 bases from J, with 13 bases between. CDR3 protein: CSALRIETYEQYF. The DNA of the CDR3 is TGCAGTGCTCTAAGGATCGAGACCTACGAGCAGTACTTC.

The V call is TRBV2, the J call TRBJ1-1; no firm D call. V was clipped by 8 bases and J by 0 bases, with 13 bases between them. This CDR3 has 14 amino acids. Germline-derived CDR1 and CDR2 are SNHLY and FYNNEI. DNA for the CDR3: TGTGCCAGCTTCGGGTCGACGGTGAACACTGAAGCTTTCTTT. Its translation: CASFGSTVNTEAFF.

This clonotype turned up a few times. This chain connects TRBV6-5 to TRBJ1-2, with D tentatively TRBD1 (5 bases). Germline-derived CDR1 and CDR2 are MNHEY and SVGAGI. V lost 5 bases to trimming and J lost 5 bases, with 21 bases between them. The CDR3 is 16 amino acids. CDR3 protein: CASSTRRGGSDYGYTF. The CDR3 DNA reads TGTGCCAGCAGTACCCGCCGTGGGGGATCGGATTATGGCTACACCTTC.

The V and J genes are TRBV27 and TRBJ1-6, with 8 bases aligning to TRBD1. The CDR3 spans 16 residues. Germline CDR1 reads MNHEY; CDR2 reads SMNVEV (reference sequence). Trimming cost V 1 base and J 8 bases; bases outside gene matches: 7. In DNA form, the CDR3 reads TGTGCCAGCAGTTTATGGGCCGGACAGGGAGATTCACCCCTCCACTTT. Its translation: CASSLWAGQGDSPLHF.

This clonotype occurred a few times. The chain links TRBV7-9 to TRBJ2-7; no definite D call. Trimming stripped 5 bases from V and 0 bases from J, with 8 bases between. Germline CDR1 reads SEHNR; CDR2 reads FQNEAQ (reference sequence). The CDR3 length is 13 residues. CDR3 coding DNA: TGTGCCAGCAGCCTGACATCCTCCTACGAGCAGTACTTC. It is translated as CASSLTSSYEQYF.